This TCR beta chain was sequenced in a study of cytomegalovirus exposure and HLA in healthy donors. Points from the study as a whole: Common viral pathogens (according to a later analysis) appeared linked to several of the most significant clusters.

On this clone itself: Its antigen is not known.

Researchers ran the PCR with 60 Vbeta and 13 Jbeta primers. Measured with immunoSEQ multiplex PCR; TCRdb has only the in-frame clones, and not every one. This sample has around 25,000 clones; 79% occur once, and the top ten carry more than 4.5%. The CDR3 runs 15 residues. With 3 bases removed from V and 2 bases from J, the gap between germline ends came to 14 bases. The germline V gene encodes CDR1 MNHEY and CDR2 SVGAGI. The receptor was isolated from a male donor in good health and CMV-seronegative. The sample was PBMCs. The chain recombines TRBV6-5 with TRBJ2-7; no reliable D call. CDR3 nucleotides: TGTGCCAGCAGTTATGCCCAGTCCCCAGCCTACGAGCAGTACTTC. This codes for CASSYAQSPAYEQYF.